Described below is a single T cell receptor beta chain sequence and its context. The data originate from a study of blood T cell repertoires in COVID-19. Study-level background: The United States, Italy and Spain provided the acute and convalescent COVID-19 samples. PBMCs, B-cell-depleted T cells, or T cells were the source of the cDNA or gDNA that made up the material.

As handled by the study authors: It was from reference gene primer amplification that nucleated cell counts were estimated. Sequenced by immunoSEQ multiplex PCR; TCRdb stores in-frame clones only, minus some. The DNA was the basis for D and trimming; V, J and clone size are from that table. The data show around 100,000 clones, about nine tenths seen once. V lost 2 bases to trimming and J lost 2 bases, with 10 bases between them. This CDR3 region has 13 residues. CDR1 is GTSNPN and CDR2 is SVGIG in the germline V gene (reference sequence). Material: peripheral blood. This receptor was obtained from a man aged 50 to 59 with acute or convalescent COVID-19. The chain joins TRBV30 to TRBJ2-7; D unresolved. The CDR3 DNA reads TGTGCCTGGAGTTTTCCGGGTCCCTACGAGCAGTACTTC. Its translation: CAWSFPGPYEQYF. Full variable domain (outside the CDR3, taken from reference TRBV30 and TRBJ2-7): SQTIHQWPATLVQPVGSPLSLECTVEGTSNPNLYWYRQAAGRGLQLLFYSVGIGQISSEVPQNLSASRPQDRQFILSSKKLLLSDSGFYLCAWSFPGPYEQYFGPGTRLTVT.